This T cell receptor beta chain emerged from a study of post-analysis software for immune sequencing data. Of note for this clonotype: Its antigen is unknown.

Unique molecular identifiers were present in the TCR beta cDNA libraries. It was from approximately 0.91 to 9.4 million T cells that about 500,000 cDNA molecules came. TCRdb re-derived calls from the PCR reads in MiXCR, one entry per CDR3 protein. The repertoire includes 350,000 to 500,000 distinct CDR3 sequences, 39% of them detected once, and less than 10% sits in the top ten. Looked up from germline, CDR1 is SGHTA and CDR2 is FQGTGA. This CDR3 is 15 amino acids long. Trimming pared 5 bases from V and 4 bases from J, leaving 17 bases between. Whole-study results and caveats: Higher frequency in patients than in controls was seen for about five TRBV segments, with TRBV5-6, TRBV5-1 and TRBV20-1 among them. Normalized Chao1 diversity in multiple sclerosis patients fell significantly below that of controls.

The chain joins TRBV7-3 to TRBJ1-1, with D possibly matching TRBD1 (6 bases). This receptor was taken from a girl aged 2 to 10 with multiple sclerosis. The sequencing input was blood. The CDR3: CASSPGGTGRTEAFF. The CDR3 nucleotides are TGTGCCAGCAGCCCCGGTGGAACAGGGCGCACTGAAGCTTTCTTT.